These 23 T cell receptor beta chains originate from one sample sequenced in a study of shared clonotypes between healthy human individuals. Sequenced by immunoSEQ multiplex PCR; TCRdb stores in-frame clones only, minus some. The data show approximately 2.3 million clones, over 85% seen once. Specimen: naive CD4+ T cells from PBMCs. The subset denotes: CD45RA+ positively selected. The receptors shown here come from a man aged 18 to 29 in good health. Some clones in this sample may be carry-over from other donors' samples.

The chain combines TRBV7-2 with TRBJ1-5; D perhaps matches TRBD1 (5 bases). CDR1 SGHTA and CDR2 FQGNSA come from the germline V gene. The CDR3 runs to 14 residues. The V and J ends lost 3 bases and 5 bases respectively, with 11 bases between them. CDR3 DNA sequence: TGTGCCAGCAGCTTCGGGACGGCTTATCAGCCCCAGCATTTT. This sequence encodes CASSFGTAYQPQHF.

The chain links TRBV5-1 to TRBJ2-7, with D perhaps matching TRBD2 (6 bases). Germline CDR1 and CDR2: SGHRS and YFSETQ. Trimming stripped 4 bases from V and 4 bases from J, with 15 bases between. This CDR3 is 14 amino acids long. CDR3 residues: CASSINRDSYEQYF. CDR3 DNA sequence: TGCGCCAGCAGCATTAACCGGGACTCATACGAGCAGTACTTC.

J is TRBJ1-2 and V is TRBV6-5, with D tentatively TRBD1 (6 bases). CDR3 length: 15 residues. The germline CDR1 and CDR2 sequences are MNHEY and SVGAGI. Trimming took off 6 bases at V and 3 bases at J, with 17 bases between the two ends. The CDR3 coding sequence is TGTGCCAGCAGCCCGATGGGGGCAGGGGACTATGGCTACACCTTC. Translated: CASSPMGAGDYGYTF.

V is TRBV11-1 and J is TRBJ1-1, with D perhaps TRBD1 (5 bases). The CDR3 loop spans 17 amino acids. V dropped 3 bases and J dropped 2 bases, with 19 bases sitting between them. Germline-derived CDR1 and CDR2 are SGHAT and FQDESV (reference sequence). CDR3 in DNA: TGTGCCAGCAGCTTGGGTTCCTGGAAGGGGAAAAACACTGAAGCTTTCTTT. Its protein is CASSLGSWKGKNTEAFF.

The chain has TRBV9 and TRBJ1-1, with D unclear. The germline V and J ends were trimmed by 2 bases and 4 bases, with 9 bases remaining between them. The germline gives CDR1 SGDLS, CDR2 YYNGEE. CDR3 length: 13 residues. CDR3 nucleotides: TGTGCCAGCAGCGTTTTGGGGAGCACTGAAGCTTTCTTT. This encodes CASSVLGSTEAFF.

V gene TRBV29-1 combines with J gene TRBJ2-3; 8 bases match TRBD1. This CDR3 is 15 amino acids long. With V trimmed by 3 bases and J by 2 bases, 7 bases remained unmatched. The V gene's germline CDR1 is SQVTM and CDR2 ANQGSEA. Here the CDR3 reads CSVDFTGGFTDTQYF. The CDR3 nucleotides read TGCAGCGTTGACTTTACAGGGGGATTCACAGATACGCAGTATTTT.

The V and J genes are TRBV5-4 and TRBJ1-1, with 7 positions matching TRBD1. J gave up 3 bases and V 4 bases, and 3 bases lay outside the gene matches. The CDR3 is made up of 13 amino acids. The germline CDR1 and CDR2 sequences are SGHNT and YYREEE (reference sequence). The CDR3 is CASSGRGDTEAFF. The CDR3 coding sequence is TGTGCCAGCAGCGGCAGGGGGGACACTGAAGCTTTCTTT.

The J gene is TRBJ1-5, the V gene TRBV2; D gene uncertain. The germline V gene has CDR1 SNHLY and CDR2 FYNNEI. V lost 5 bases, J lost 4 bases, and 6 bases lay in between. This CDR3 is 12 amino acids long. The CDR3 sequence is CASSKDNQPQHF. The CDR3 DNA follows: TGTGCCAGCAGTAAAGATAATCAGCCCCAGCATTTT.

About this clone itself: The same CDR3 can be traced to other DNA sequences in this sample. This sequence joins TRBV28 and TRBJ1-4, with TRBD1 identical over 8 bases. This CDR3 is built from 15 residues. Germline CDR1 MDHEN, CDR2 SYDVKM. V was clipped by 5 bases and J by 0 bases; unmatched bases: 2. CDR3 bases: TGTGCCAGCAGTCCACAGGGGGCAACTAATGAAAAACTGTTTTTT. Amino acids: CASSPQGATNEKLFF.

The chain is built from TRBV27 and TRBJ2-5; the D is unclear. Between the trimmed V and J ends, which lost 3 bases and 1 base, there was a span of 15 bases. Germline CDR1 is MNHEY and CDR2 is SMNVEV (reference sequence). The length of the CDR3 is 16 residues. Written as DNA, the CDR3 is TGTGCCAGCAGTTTTGACACGGCGAGTTTCCAAGAGACCCAGTACTTC. It translates to CASSFDTASFQETQYF.

The sample holds one count of this clone. This chain links TRBV7-6 with TRBJ1-1; TRBD1 aligns across 7 bases. After removal of 1 base from V and 5 bases from J, the junction contained 7 bases not matched to a gene. The CDR3 is 15 amino acids. Looked up from germline, CDR1 is SGHVS and CDR2 is FNYEAQ. CDR3 nucleotides: TGTGCCAGCAGCTTAGTAGACAGGGTTACGACTGAAGCTTTCTTT. This translates into CASSLVDRVTTEAFF.

About this clone: Other DNA sequences from this sample encode an identical CDR3 as well. The rearrangement joins TRBV7-2 to TRBJ1-5; D might be TRBD1 (5 bases). Trimming stripped 6 bases from V and 5 bases from J, with 14 bases between. This CDR3 spans 14 amino acids. Per germline, CDR1 SGHTA and CDR2 FQGNSA. This CDR3 reads CASSLRGGDQPQHF. The CDR3 nucleotides read TGTGCCAGCAGTTTACGAGGAGGGGATCAGCCCCAGCATTTT.

V and J are TRBV28 and TRBJ1-1, with TRBD1 matching over 9 bases. In germline, CDR1 is MDHEN, CDR2 SYDVKM. Losses at the gene ends were 6 bases for V and 5 bases for J; bases not matched to a gene: 7. This CDR3 has 14 amino acids. CDR3 residues: CASRHRGRGTEAFF. The CDR3 coding sequence is TGTGCCAGCAGACACAGGGGGCGAGGGACTGAAGCTTTCTTT.

The J gene is TRBJ2-2, the V gene TRBV5-4; tentatively, D is TRBD1 (5 bases). V was clipped by 4 bases and J by 7 bases, with 8 bases between them. Germline V CDR1 and CDR2: SGHNT, YYREEE (reference sequence). The CDR3 covers 12 residues. CDR3 sequence reads: CASSAGFGELFF. The CDR3 bases are TGTGCCAGCAGCGCAGGGTTCGGGGAGCTGTTTTTT. The complete variable domain, with remaining parts taken from reference TRBV5-4 and TRBJ2-2, reads ETGVTQSPTHLIKTRGQQVTLRCSSQSGHNTVSWYQQALGQGPQFIFQYYREEENGRGNFPPRFSGLQFPNYSSELNVNALELDDSALYLCASSAGFGELFFGEGSRLTVL.

Concerning this clone: Distinct nucleotide sequences in the sample also encode this CDR3. The chain joins TRBV4-1 to TRBJ2-1; 14 bases line up with TRBD2. Germline V lookup: CDR1 MGHRA, CDR2 YSYEKL. V shed 4 bases and J 8 bases; nucleotides not matched to a gene: 1. CDR3 length equals 14 residues. The CDR3 DNA is TGCGCCAGCAGCCTGGGACTAGCGGGAGATGAGCAGTTCTTC. Translating gives CASSLGLAGDEQFF.

The chain recombines TRBV29-1 with TRBJ1-1; tentative D call: TRBD1 (6 bases). Trimming left V 7 bases short and J 1 base short, with 13 bases between. The CDR3 totals 13 residues. Germline CDR1 reads SQVTM; CDR2 reads ANQGSEA. The CDR3 coding sequence is TGCAGCGCACATAGGGGGACGAACACTGAAGCTTTCTTT. The encoded protein is CSAHRGTNTEAFF. Full variable domain (remainder filled in from reference TRBV29-1 and TRBJ1-1): SAVISQKPSRDICQRGTSLTIQCQVDSQVTMMFWYRQQPGQSLTLIATANQGSEATYESGFVIDKFPISRPNLTFSTLTVSNMSPEDSSIYLCSAHRGTNTEAFFGQGTRLTVV.

The rearrangement links TRBV2 to TRBJ1-6; tentative D call: TRBD1 (6 bases). There are 16 residues in the CDR3. Trimming pared 6 bases from V and 5 bases from J, leaving 17 bases between. Germline V gene lookup returns CDR1 SNHLY and CDR2 FYNNEI. This CDR3 is CASRDLRGGHNSPLHF. DNA of the CDR3: TGTGCCAGCAGGGACCTTCGAGGGGGGCATAATTCACCCCTCCACTTT.

The chain uses TRBV19 and TRBJ2-1, with 11 bases aligning to TRBD2. CDR3 length: 15 amino acids. Per germline, CDR1 LNHDA and CDR2 SQIVND (reference sequence). After removal of 6 bases from V and 3 bases from J, the junction contained 4 bases not matched to a gene. DNA for the CDR3: TGTGCCAGTAGCAAGACTAGCGGGGACTACAATGAGCAGTTCTTC. Its translation is CASSKTSGDYNEQFF. The whole variable domain, filled in from reference TRBV19 and TRBJ2-1, reads DGGITQSPKYLFRKEGQNVTLSCEQNLNHDAMYWYRQDPGQGLRLIYYSQIVNDFQKGDIAEGYSVSREKKESFPLTVTSAQKNPTAFYLCASSKTSGDYNEQFFGPGTRLTVL.

The J gene is TRBJ2-3, the V gene TRBV7-8, with TRBD2 matching 12 bases. Trimming removed 5 bases from V and 1 base from J; junction bases left unmatched: 10. The CDR3 consists of 18 residues. Germline loops: CDR1 SGHVS, CDR2 FQNEAQ. CDR3 sequence: CASSPHRTSGTGTDTQYF. CDR3 DNA sequence: TGTGCCAGCAGCCCGCACCGGACTAGCGGGACAGGCACAGATACGCAGTATTTT.

This CDR3 is CASSALRRTEIYNEQFF. The CDR3 region has the DNA TGTGCCAGCAGCGCCCTGAGGCGTACAGAAATTTACAATGAGCAGTTCTTC. The rearrangement joins TRBV7-3 to TRBJ2-1; D is ambiguous. The V end was cut by 5 bases, the J end by 4 bases, with 21 bases between. CDR1 is SGHTA, CDR2 FQGTGA, per germline. There are 17 residues in the CDR3.

The J gene is TRBJ1-4, the V gene TRBV30; D unclear. V was pared by 0 bases and J by 2 bases, with 16 bases between. The CDR3 spans 17 residues. The germline gives CDR1 GTSNPN, CDR2 SVGIG (reference sequence). The CDR3 DNA follows: TGTGCCTGGAGTGTACAAGGCAAAAGAGCGACTAATGAAAAACTGTTTTTT. As protein: CAWSVQGKRATNEKLFF. The whole variable domain, remainder taken from reference TRBV30 and TRBJ1-4, is SQTIHQWPATLVQPVGSPLSLECTVEGTSNPNLYWYRQAAGRGLQLLFYSVGIGQISSEVPQNLSASRPQDRQFILSSKKLLLSDSGFYLCAWSVQGKRATNEKLFFGSGTQLSVL.

In the case of this clone: The sample has other DNA sequences that encode this CDR3 too. The chain links TRBV6-6 to TRBJ2-7; D is undetermined. CDR3 length equals 11 residues. Germline V gives CDR1 MNHNY, CDR2 SVGAGI (reference sequence). Trimming took off 4 bases at V and 3 bases at J, with 4 bases between the two ends. CDR3 in DNA: TGTGCCAGCAGTTCCGTCTACGAGCAGTACTTC. Translating it yields CASSSVYEQYF.

The rearrangement uses TRBV2 and TRBJ2-7; D uncertain. The V and J ends lost 8 bases and 6 bases respectively, with 11 bases between them. The germline CDR1 and CDR2 sequences are SNHLY and FYNNEI. The CDR3 runs to 11 residues. CDR3 amino acids: CASLTTGEQYF. The CDR3 DNA reads as TGTGCCAGCCTGACCACCGGCGAGCAGTACTTC. Filled out from reference TRBV2 and TRBJ2-7, the complete variable domain reads EPEVTQTPSHQVTQMGQEVILRCVPISNHLYFYWYRQILGQKVEFLVSFYNNEISEKSEIFDDQFSVERPDGSNFTLKIRSTKLEDSAMYFCASLTTGEQYFGPGTRLTVT.